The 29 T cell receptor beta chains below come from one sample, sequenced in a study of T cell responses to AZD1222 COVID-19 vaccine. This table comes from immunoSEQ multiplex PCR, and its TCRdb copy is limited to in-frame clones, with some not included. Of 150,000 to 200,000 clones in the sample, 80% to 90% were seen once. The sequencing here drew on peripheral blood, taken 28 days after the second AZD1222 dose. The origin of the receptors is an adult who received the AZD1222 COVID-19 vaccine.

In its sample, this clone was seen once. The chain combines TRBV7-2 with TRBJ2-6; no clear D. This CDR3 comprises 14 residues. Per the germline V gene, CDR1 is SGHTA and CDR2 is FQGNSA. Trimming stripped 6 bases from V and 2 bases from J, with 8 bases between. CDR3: CASSLGPGANVLTF. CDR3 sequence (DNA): TGTGCCAGCAGTCTCGGACCTGGGGCCAACGTCCTGACTTTC.

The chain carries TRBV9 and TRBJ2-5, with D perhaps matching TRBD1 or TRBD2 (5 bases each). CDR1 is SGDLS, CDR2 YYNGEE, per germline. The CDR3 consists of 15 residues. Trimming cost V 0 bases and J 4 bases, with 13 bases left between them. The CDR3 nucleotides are TGTGCCAGCAGCGTAGAGGCGGGTGGGGGAGAGACCCAGTACTTC. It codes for CASSVEAGGGETQYF. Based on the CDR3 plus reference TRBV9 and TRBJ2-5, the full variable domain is DSGVTQTPKHLITATGQRVTLRCSPRSGDLSVYWYQQSLDQGLQFLIQYYNGEERAKGNILERFSAQQFPDLHSELNLSSLELGDSALYFCASSVEAGGGETQYFGPGTRLLVL.

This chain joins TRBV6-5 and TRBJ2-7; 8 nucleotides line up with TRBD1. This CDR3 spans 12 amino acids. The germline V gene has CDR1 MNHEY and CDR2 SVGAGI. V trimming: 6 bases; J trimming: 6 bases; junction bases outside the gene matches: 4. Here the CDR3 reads CASRDREGEQYF. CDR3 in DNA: TGTGCCAGCAGGGACAGGGAAGGCGAGCAGTACTTC.

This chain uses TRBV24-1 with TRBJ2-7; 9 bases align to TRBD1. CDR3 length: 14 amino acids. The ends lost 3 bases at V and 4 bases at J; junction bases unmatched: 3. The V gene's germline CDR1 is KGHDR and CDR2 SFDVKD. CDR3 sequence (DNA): TGTGCCACCAGTGATGGACAGGGGAGGTACGAGCAGTACTTC. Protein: CATSDGQGRYEQYF.

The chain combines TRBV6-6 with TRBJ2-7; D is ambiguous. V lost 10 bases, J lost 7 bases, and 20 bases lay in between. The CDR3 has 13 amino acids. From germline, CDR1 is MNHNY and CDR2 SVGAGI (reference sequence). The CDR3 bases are TGTGCCATCCAGAACAGACTCTTGGGGGAGCAGTACTTC. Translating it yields CAIQNRLLGEQYF.

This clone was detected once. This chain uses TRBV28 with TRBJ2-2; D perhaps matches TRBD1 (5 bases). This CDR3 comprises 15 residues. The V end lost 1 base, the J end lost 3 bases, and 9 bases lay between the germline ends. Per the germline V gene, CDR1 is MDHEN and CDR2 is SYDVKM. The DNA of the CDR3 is TGTGCCAGCAGTTTATCAGGGCTACACACCGGGGAGCTGTTTTTT. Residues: CASSLSGLHTGELFF.

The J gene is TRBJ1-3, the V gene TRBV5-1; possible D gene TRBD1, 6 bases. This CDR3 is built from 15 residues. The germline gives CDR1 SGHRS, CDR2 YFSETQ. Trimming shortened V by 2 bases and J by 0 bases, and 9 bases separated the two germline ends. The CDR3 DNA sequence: TGCGCCAGCAGCTTAGGACAGCTCTCTGGAAACACCATATATTTT. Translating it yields CASSLGQLSGNTIYF.

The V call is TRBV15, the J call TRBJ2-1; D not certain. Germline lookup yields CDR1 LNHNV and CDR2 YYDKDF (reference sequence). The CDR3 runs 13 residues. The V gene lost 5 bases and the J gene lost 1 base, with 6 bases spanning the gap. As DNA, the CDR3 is TGTGCCACCAGCGTAGGATCCTACAATGAGCAGTTCTTC. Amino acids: CATSVGSYNEQFF.

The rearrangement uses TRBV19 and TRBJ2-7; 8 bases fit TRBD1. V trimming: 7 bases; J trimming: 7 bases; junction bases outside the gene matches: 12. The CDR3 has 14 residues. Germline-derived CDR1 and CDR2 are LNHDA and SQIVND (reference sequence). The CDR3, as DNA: TGTGCCAGTAAACTCGGACAGGGTTCTGGAGAGCAGTACTTC. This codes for CASKLGQGSGEQYF.

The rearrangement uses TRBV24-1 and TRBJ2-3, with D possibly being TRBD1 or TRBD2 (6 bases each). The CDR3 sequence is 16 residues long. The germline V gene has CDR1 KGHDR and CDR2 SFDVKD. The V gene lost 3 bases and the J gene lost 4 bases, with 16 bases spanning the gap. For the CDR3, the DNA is TGTGCCACCAGTGATAAGGGGGGACCCAGCCCAGATACGCAGTATTTT. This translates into CATSDKGGPSPDTQYF.

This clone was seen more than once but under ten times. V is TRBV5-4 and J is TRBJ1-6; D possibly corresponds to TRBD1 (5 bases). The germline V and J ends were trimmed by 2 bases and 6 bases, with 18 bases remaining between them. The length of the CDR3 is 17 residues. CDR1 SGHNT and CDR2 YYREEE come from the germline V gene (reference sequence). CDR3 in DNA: TGTGCCAGCAGCTTTACGTTCGGGGGGGAGTCTAATTCACCCCTCCACTTT. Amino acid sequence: CASSFTFGGESNSPLHF.

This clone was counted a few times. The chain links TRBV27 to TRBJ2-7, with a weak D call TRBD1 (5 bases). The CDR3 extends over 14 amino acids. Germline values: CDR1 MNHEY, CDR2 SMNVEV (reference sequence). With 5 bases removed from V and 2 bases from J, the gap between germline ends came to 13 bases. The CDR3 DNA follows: TGTGCCAGCAGTCTCCGCCAGGGTACCTACGAGCAGTACTTC. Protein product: CASSLRQGTYEQYF.

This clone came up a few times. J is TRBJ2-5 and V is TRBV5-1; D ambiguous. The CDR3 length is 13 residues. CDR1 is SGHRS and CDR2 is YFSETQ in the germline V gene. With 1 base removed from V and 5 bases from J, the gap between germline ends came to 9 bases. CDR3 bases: TGCGCCAGCAGCTTGACAGCCTGGGAGACCCAGTACTTC. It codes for CASSLTAWETQYF.

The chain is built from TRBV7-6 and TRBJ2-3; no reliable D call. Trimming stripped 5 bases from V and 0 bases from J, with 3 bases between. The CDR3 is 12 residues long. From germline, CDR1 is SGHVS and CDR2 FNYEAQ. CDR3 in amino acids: CASSASTDTQYF. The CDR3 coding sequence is TGTGCCAGCAGCGCCAGCACAGATACGCAGTATTTT.

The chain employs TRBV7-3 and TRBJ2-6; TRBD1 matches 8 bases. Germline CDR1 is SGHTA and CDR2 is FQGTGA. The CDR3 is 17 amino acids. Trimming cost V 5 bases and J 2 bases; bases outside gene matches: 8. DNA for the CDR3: TGTGCCAGCAGCCCCGGACAGGGTGAGCCTGGGGCCAACGTCCTGACTTTC. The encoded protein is CASSPGQGEPGANVLTF. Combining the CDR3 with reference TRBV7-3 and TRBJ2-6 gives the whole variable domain GAGVSQTPSNKVTEKGKYVELRCDPISGHTALYWYRQSLGQGPEFLIYFQGTGAADDSGLPNDRFFAVRPEGSVSTLKIQRTERGDSAVYLCASSPGQGEPGANVLTFGAGSRLTVL.

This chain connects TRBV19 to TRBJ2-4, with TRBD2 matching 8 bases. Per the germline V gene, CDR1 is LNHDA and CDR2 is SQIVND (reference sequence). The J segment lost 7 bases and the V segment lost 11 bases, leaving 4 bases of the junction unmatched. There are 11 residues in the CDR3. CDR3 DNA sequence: TGTGCCTCGGGAGGGGGGAACATTCAGTACTTC. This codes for CASGGGNIQYF.

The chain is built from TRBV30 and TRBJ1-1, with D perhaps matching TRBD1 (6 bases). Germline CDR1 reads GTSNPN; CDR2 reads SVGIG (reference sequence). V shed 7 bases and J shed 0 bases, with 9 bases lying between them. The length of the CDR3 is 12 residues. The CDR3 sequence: CAYRALNTEAFF. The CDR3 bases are TGTGCCTACAGGGCCTTGAACACTGAAGCTTTCTTT. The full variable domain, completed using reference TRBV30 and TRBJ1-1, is SQTIHQWPATLVQPVGSPLSLECTVEGTSNPNLYWYRQAAGRGLQLLFYSVGIGQISSEVPQNLSASRPQDRQFILSSKKLLLSDSGFYLCAYRALNTEAFFGQGTRLTVV.

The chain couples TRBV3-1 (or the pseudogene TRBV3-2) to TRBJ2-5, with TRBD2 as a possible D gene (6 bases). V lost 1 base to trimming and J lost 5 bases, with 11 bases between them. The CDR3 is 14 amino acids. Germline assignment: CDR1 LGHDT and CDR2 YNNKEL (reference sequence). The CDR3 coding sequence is TGTGCCAGCAGCCAAGTGGGGGGAATGGAGACCCAGTACTTC. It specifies CASSQVGGMETQYF.

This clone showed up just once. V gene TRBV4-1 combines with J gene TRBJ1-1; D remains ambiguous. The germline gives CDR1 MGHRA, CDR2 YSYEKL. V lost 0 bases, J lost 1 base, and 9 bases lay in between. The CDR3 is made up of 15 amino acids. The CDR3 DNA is TGCGCCAGCAGCCAAGATCGTCCGGGGAACACTGAAGCTTTCTTT. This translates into CASSQDRPGNTEAFF.

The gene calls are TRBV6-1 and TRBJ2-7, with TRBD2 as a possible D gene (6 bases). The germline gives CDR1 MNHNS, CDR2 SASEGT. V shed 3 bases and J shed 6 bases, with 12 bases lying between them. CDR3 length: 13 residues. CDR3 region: CASSEGQGLEQYF. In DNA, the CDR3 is TGTGCCAGCAGTGAGGGCCAGGGACTCGAGCAGTACTTC.

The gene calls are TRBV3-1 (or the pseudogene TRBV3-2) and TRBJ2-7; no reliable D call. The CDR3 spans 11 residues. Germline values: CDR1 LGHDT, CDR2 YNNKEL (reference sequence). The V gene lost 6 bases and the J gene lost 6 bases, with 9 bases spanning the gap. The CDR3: CASSLTCEQYF. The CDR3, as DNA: TGTGCCAGCAGTTTAACTTGCGAGCAGTACTTC.

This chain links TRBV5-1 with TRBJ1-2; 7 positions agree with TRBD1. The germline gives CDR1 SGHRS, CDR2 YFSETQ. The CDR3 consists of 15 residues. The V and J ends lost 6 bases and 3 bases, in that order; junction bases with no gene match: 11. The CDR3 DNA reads TGCGCCAGCAATTTCGACGGCGGGACAGACTATGGCTACACCTTC. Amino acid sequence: CASNFDGGTDYGYTF.

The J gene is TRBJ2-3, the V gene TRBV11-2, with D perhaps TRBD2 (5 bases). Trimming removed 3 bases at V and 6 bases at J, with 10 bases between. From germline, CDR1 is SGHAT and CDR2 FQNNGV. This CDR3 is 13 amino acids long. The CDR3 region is CASSFAAVDTQYF. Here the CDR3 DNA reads TGTGCCAGCAGCTTCGCAGCGGTGGATACGCAGTATTTT.

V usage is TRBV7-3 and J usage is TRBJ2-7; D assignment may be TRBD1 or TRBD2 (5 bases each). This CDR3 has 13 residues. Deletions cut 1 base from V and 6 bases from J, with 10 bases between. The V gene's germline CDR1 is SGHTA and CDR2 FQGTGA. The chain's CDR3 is CASSLNRDGEQYF. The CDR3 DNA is TGTGCCAGCAGCTTAAACCGGGACGGCGAGCAGTACTTC.

CDR3: CASSQETGGYTF. DNA of the CDR3: TGTGCCAGCAGCCAAGAGACAGGTGGCTACACCTTC. The chain uses TRBV3-1 (or the pseudogene TRBV3-2) and TRBJ1-2; TRBD1 is a possible D gene (6 bases). Trimming left V 0 bases short and J 7 bases short, with 6 bases between. CDR3 size: 12 residues. Germline V gene sequence: CDR1 LGHDT, CDR2 YNNKEL (reference sequence).

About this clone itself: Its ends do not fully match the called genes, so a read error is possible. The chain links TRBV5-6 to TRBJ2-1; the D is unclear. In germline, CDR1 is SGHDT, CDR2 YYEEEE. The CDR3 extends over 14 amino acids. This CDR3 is CASSLVGSYYEQFF. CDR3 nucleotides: TGTGCCAGCAGCTTGGTGGGCAGCTACTATGAGCAGTTCTTC.

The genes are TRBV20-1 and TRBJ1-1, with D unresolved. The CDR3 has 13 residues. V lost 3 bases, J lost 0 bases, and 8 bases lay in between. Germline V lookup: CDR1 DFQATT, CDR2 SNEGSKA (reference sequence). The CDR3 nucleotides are TGCAGTGCTAGTTTCAGGCTGAACACTGAAGCTTTCTTT. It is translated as CSASFRLNTEAFF.

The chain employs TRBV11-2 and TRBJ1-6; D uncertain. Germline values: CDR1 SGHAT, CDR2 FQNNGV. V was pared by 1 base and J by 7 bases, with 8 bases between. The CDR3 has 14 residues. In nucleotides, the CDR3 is TGTGCCAGCAGCTTAGGAACGGGAAATTCACCCCTCCACTTT. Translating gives CASSLGTGNSPLHF.

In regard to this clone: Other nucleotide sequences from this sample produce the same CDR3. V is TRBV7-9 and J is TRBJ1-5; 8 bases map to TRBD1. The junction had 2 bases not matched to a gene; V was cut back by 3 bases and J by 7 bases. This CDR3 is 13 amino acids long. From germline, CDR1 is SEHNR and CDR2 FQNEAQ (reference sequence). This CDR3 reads CASSLTGEQPQHF. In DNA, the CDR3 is TGTGCCAGCAGCTTGACAGGGGAACAGCCCCAGCATTTT.